The clone carrying this T cell receptor (beta chain) appeared a few times. Its target is unknown. The data were taken from a study of T cell repertoires in cytomegalovirus infection. On the study more broadly: Recently identified HLA-C-restricted CMV epitopes and well-studied HLA-B-restricted CMV epitopes were used by the study. From public TCR beta signatures came an indication of both CMV infection and matching HLA type.

The CDR3 runs 16 residues. The V gene's germline CDR1 is MNHEY and CDR2 SVGAGI. Trimming left V 0 bases short and J 2 bases short, with 12 bases between. Study-wide findings and caveats: The ex vivo response was dominated by HLA-C-restricted CMV-specific TCR beta clonotypes. Summed frequency of shared TCR beta families picked out CMV carriers who also had the relevant HLA.

TCRdb re-called the reads through MiXCR, storing one row per CDR3 protein. The profile covers around 710,000 distinct CDR3 sequences, with roughly 28% appearing a single time and roughly 13% taken by the ten largest. Sequencing used cultured CD8+ T cells from PBMCs, obtained from culture after CMV antigen stimulation. V usage is TRBV6-5 and J usage is TRBJ2-3, with D possibly TRBD2 on 5 matching bases. The receptor was isolated from a human donor in good health (CMV status not recorded). Some clones in this sample may be carry-over from other donors' samples. CDR3 protein: CASSYSPGMVTDTQYF. The CDR3 nucleotides read TGTGCCAGCAGTTACTCGCCGGGGATGGTCACAGATACGCAGTATTTT.